The 21 T cell receptor beta chains listed next were all sequenced from one sample in a study of T-cell memory formation after mild COVID-19. Each CDR3 protein gets one entry after TCRdb re-called the 5' RACE reads with MiXCR. The sample consists of more than 350,000 distinct CDR3 sequences, 15% to 20% of them appearing once. Sequencing was carried out using PBMCs or a T cell subset sorted from them (not recorded which). Receptor source: a man between 18 and 35 years old who had mild COVID-19 (a few samples of this study predate the infection). Cell type and time point are not known.

This clonotype has only a few counts. The chain employs TRBV13 and TRBJ1-4, with a tentative D call TRBD1 (6 bases). Germline loops: CDR1 PRHDT, CDR2 FYEKMQ (reference sequence). Trimming removed 4 bases from V and 0 bases from J, with 12 bases in between. The CDR3 runs to 16 residues. The CDR3: CASSSRGGTTNEKLFF. The CDR3 bases are TGTGCCAGCAGCTCCCGAGGGGGGACAACTAATGAAAAACTGTTTTTT.

Only a few counts were recorded for this clonotype. CDR3 residues: CASSYSRVHEQFF. The CDR3 DNA follows: TGTGCCAGCAGTTACTCCAGGGTACATGAGCAGTTCTTC. The genes are TRBV6-5 and TRBJ2-1; D is possibly TRBD1 (5 bases). The CDR3 is 13 residues long. CDR1 is MNHEY and CDR2 is SVGAGI in the germline V gene. V gave up 0 bases and J gave up 8 bases, with 8 bases separating them.

In its sample, this clonotype was seen a few times. The gene calls are TRBV7-6 and TRBJ2-1; D may match TRBD1 or TRBD2 (5 bases each). V lost 5 bases to trimming and J lost 7 bases, with 15 bases between them. CDR3 size: 14 residues. Germline CDR1 is SGHVS and CDR2 is FNYEAQ. CDR3 in amino acids: CASSPTGRWNEQFF. The CDR3 DNA reads TGTGCCAGCAGCCCGACGGGGCGGTGGAATGAGCAGTTCTTC. Looking up the rest from reference TRBV7-6 and TRBJ2-1 gives the full variable domain: GAGVSQSPRYKVTKRGQDVALRCDPISGHVSLYWYRQALGQGPEFLTYFNYEAQQDKSGLPNDRFSAERPEGSISTLTIQRTEQRDSAMYRCASSPTGRWNEQFFGPGTRLTVL.

The chain links TRBV30 to TRBJ2-7, with TRBD2 identical over 12 bases. Germline V gives CDR1 GTSNPN, CDR2 SVGIG (reference sequence). The V gene end was trimmed by 4 bases and the J gene end by 6 bases; junction bases not matched to a gene: 4. The length of the CDR3 is 13 residues. CDR3 in DNA: TGTGCCTGGACTAGCGGGGGGGCCTCCGAGCAGTACTTC. It specifies CAWTSGGASEQYF.

The genes are TRBV4-3 and TRBJ1-2; D is ambiguous. Germline V gene sequence: CDR1 LGHNA, CDR2 YSLEER. This CDR3 is 14 amino acids long. V was clipped by 0 bases and J by 2 bases, with 7 bases between them. CDR3 region: CASSQDYPNYGYTF. CDR3 bases: TGCGCCAGCAGCCAAGACTACCCGAACTATGGCTACACCTTC.

The chain links TRBV6-5 to TRBJ1-1, with TRBD1 as a possible D gene (5 bases). V gave up 2 bases and J gave up 6 bases, with 16 bases separating them. CDR1 MNHEY and CDR2 SVGAGI come from the germline V gene. This CDR3 is 15 amino acids long. DNA for the CDR3: TGTGCCAGCAGTTACCCCGTAGGAGGGACCCCTGAAGCTTTCTTT. This encodes CASSYPVGGTPEAFF.

This clonotype turned up a few times. The chain combines TRBV12-3 or TRBV12-4 with TRBJ2-2; a weak D match, TRBD2 (5 bases). This CDR3 region has 14 residues. V lost 1 base, J lost 9 bases, and 12 bases lay in between. The CDR3, as DNA: TGTGCCAGCAGTTTAGGACGCGGGTTCCGGGAGCTGTTTTTT. This codes for CASSLGRGFRELFF.

The rearrangement joins TRBV7-6 to TRBJ1-1; D not certain. The CDR3 sequence is 15 residues long. Trimming took off 7 bases at V and 6 bases at J, with 21 bases between the two ends. CDR1 and CDR2 (germline): SGHVS, FNYEAQ. DNA for the CDR3: TGTGCCAGCACCCGACTTGGGATACAGCGGCCTGAAGCTTTCTTT. Protein product: CASTRLGIQRPEAFF.

V is TRBV2 and J is TRBJ2-5; a possible D gene is TRBD2 (6 bases). Germline V gene sequence: CDR1 SNHLY, CDR2 FYNNEI. The CDR3 totals 13 residues. Deletions cut 4 bases from V and 0 bases from J, with 6 bases between. The CDR3 DNA reads as TGTGCCAGCAGTGGGGACTACCAAGAGACCCAGTACTTC. This gives the protein CASSGDYQETQYF.

This clonotype was observed a handful of times. V is TRBV15 and J is TRBJ1-1, with 8 bases that match TRBD1. From germline, CDR1 is LNHNV and CDR2 YYDKDF (reference sequence). There are 13 residues in the CDR3. The trim removed 6 bases at V and 2 bases at J, leaving 2 bases unmatched. The CDR3 DNA follows: TGTGCCACCAGGACAGGGGCAAACACTGAAGCTTTCTTT. It yields the protein CATRTGANTEAFF.

This clonotype was detected a few times. The chain recombines TRBV5-1 with TRBJ1-6; D remains ambiguous. Germline CDR1 SGHRS, CDR2 YFSETQ. V shed 5 bases and J shed 5 bases, with 26 bases lying between them. This CDR3 is 19 amino acids long. CDR3 sequence: CASRNSDGYQPLNNSPLHF. In DNA form, the CDR3 reads TGCGCCAGCAGAAATTCGGACGGATACCAACCCTTAAATAATTCACCCCTCCACTTT.

A few counts support this clonotype. J is TRBJ2-2 and V is TRBV10-3, with 9 bases that match TRBD1. V gave up 11 bases and J gave up 5 bases; unmatched junction bases: 12. The CDR3 sequence is 15 residues long. Germline V CDR1 and CDR2: ENHRY, SYGVKD. CDR3: CAVTPGQGETGELFF. Written as DNA, the CDR3 is TGTGCCGTAACCCCGGGACAGGGCGAGACCGGGGAGCTGTTTTTT.

The DNA of the CDR3 is TGTGCCAGCAGCTTCGGAACAGGTGATAATTCACCCCTCCACTTT. It codes for CASSFGTGDNSPLHF. V gene TRBV5-6 combines with J gene TRBJ1-6, with D perhaps TRBD1 (5 bases). The germline CDR1 and CDR2 sequences are SGHDT and YYEEEE. V lost 2 bases to trimming and J lost 5 bases, with 11 bases between them. The CDR3 covers 15 residues.

The CDR3, as DNA: TGCGCCAGCAGCCAAACCGGGCCGTGGGAGACCCAGTACTTC. Amino acid sequence: CASSQTGPWETQYF. The chain combines TRBV4-3 with TRBJ2-5; D gene unclear. Germline V lookup: CDR1 LGHNA, CDR2 YSLEER. The ends were cut back, 2 bases at V and 5 bases at J, with 12 bases in the middle. CDR3 length: 14 amino acids.

The sample holds a few counts of this clonotype. This chain connects TRBV4-3 to TRBJ2-3; D is unclear. The CDR3 runs 13 residues. The germline gives CDR1 LGHNA, CDR2 YSLEER. Trimming left V 4 bases short and J 6 bases short, with 11 bases between. The DNA for the CDR3 is TGCGCCAGCAGCCCCCTTGTCGGTGATACGCAGTATTTT. As protein: CASSPLVGDTQYF.

Note on this clonotype: One end of the junction fails to match germline, which may point to a read error. The chain carries TRBV5-1 and TRBJ2-7, with TRBD2 identical over 10 bases. Looked up from germline, CDR1 is SGHRS and CDR2 is YFSETQ. This CDR3 is 14 amino acids long. CDR3 loop: CASSLAGDSYEHYF. The CDR3 region has the DNA TGCGCCAGCAGCCTAGCGGGGGACTCCTACGAGCATTACTTC.

A few counts support this clonotype. The V and J genes are TRBV7-6 and TRBJ1-1; no clear D gene. The germline V gene has CDR1 SGHVS and CDR2 FNYEAQ. CDR3 length equals 14 residues. V was trimmed by 5 bases and J by 3 bases, leaving 13 bases between them. The CDR3 DNA follows: TGTGCCAGCAGCCCCCCCGGGATGTACACTGAAGCTTTCTTT. As protein: CASSPPGMYTEAFF.

In this sample, this clonotype turned up many times. The chain combines TRBV5-1 with TRBJ2-3; D gene unclear. The CDR3 spans 13 residues. Between the trimmed V and J ends, which lost 0 bases and 4 bases, there was a span of 6 bases. Germline assignment: CDR1 SGHRS and CDR2 YFSETQ. Here the CDR3 DNA reads TGCGCCAGCAGCTTGGGAGAGGCAGATACGCAGTATTTT. Translation gives CASSLGEADTQYF.

Ten or more counts support this clonotype. This chain joins TRBV7-2 and TRBJ1-1; D is possibly TRBD1 (6 bases). There are 14 residues in the CDR3. Germline CDR1 reads SGHTA; CDR2 reads FQGNSA. Trimming shortened V by 1 base and J by 11 bases, and 17 bases separated the two germline ends. The CDR3 region is CASSLGGTSGGAFF. DNA for the CDR3: TGTGCCAGCAGCTTAGGGGGGACATCGGGTGGGGCTTTCTTT. The whole variable domain, remainder taken from reference TRBV7-2 and TRBJ1-1, is GAGVSQSPSNKVTEKGKDVELRCDPISGHTALYWYRQSLGQGLEFLIYFQGNSAPDKSGLPSDRFSAERTGGSVSTLTIQRTQQEDSAVYLCASSLGGTSGGAFFGQGTRLTVV.

A few counts support this clonotype. V gene TRBV4-2 combines with J gene TRBJ1-5; D call uncertain. The CDR3 has 13 residues. Trimming pared 0 bases from V and 5 bases from J, leaving 5 bases between. Germline CDR1 and CDR2: LGHNA and YNFKEQ. CDR3 DNA: TGTGCCAGCAGCCAAGATTCCGATCAGCCCCAGCATTTT. Translated: CASSQDSDQPQHF.

This clonotype was counted at least ten times. This chain links TRBV4-2 with TRBJ2-1, with 11 bases that match TRBD2. The J segment lost 0 bases and the V segment lost 2 bases, leaving 0 bases of the junction unmatched. CDR3 length: 16 residues. Germline CDR1 LGHNA, CDR2 YNFKEQ. CDR3 coding DNA: TGTGCCAGCAGCCAACTAGCGGGGGGCTCCTACAATGAGCAGTTCTTC. This translates into CASSQLAGGSYNEQFF.